This passage covers 32 T cell receptor beta chains from one sample sequenced in a study of technical replicates of blood from several donors. TCRdb keeps only in-frame clones here, not all; method: immunoSEQ multiplex PCR. The sample lists more than 9,000 clones; approximately 94% were seen once. Sequencing used PBMCs. The receptors derive from a human donor in good health.

The chain employs TRBV5-8 and TRBJ2-2; 7 bases align to TRBD1. CDR1 is SGHTS and CDR2 is YDEGEE in the germline V gene. The J segment lost 1 base and the V segment lost 4 bases, leaving 4 bases of the junction unmatched. The CDR3 contains 15 residues. CDR3 sequence (DNA): TGTGCCAGCAGCCAGGGACAGAAGAACACCGGGGAGCTGTTTTTT. This sequence encodes CASSQGQKNTGELFF.

The chain employs TRBV7-6 and TRBJ1-5; D possibly corresponds to TRBD1 (5 bases). The V and J ends lost 2 bases and 1 base respectively, with 9 bases between them. The CDR3 consists of 15 residues. Germline assignment: CDR1 SGHVS and CDR2 FNYEAQ. CDR3 DNA: TGTGCCAGCAGCTTATCTCAGGGAAGCAATCAGCCCCAGCATTTT. Its translation is CASSLSQGSNQPQHF. The full variable domain, with the rest looked up from reference TRBV7-6 and TRBJ1-5, is GAGVSQSPRYKVTKRGQDVALRCDPISGHVSLYWYRQALGQGPEFLTYFNYEAQQDKSGLPNDRFSAERPEGSISTLTIQRTEQRDSAMYRCASSLSQGSNQPQHFGDGTRLSIL.

This rearrangement joins TRBV5-5 to TRBJ2-6, with 10 positions matching TRBD2. Germline-derived CDR1 and CDR2 are SGHKS and YYEKEE (reference sequence). The CDR3 runs 17 residues. The junction had 4 bases not matched to a gene; V was cut back by 4 bases and J by 0 bases. The CDR3 is CASSTGLASSGANVLTF. DNA for the CDR3: TGTGCCAGCAGCACGGGACTAGCGAGCTCTGGGGCCAACGTCCTGACTTTC.

This rearrangement joins TRBV20-1 to TRBJ2-3; perhaps TRBD2 as D (5 bases). The CDR3 loop spans 11 amino acids. Germline lookup yields CDR1 DFQATT and CDR2 SNEGSKA (reference sequence). V lost 6 bases to trimming and J lost 6 bases, with 10 bases between them. CDR3 loop: CSALRGDTQYF. CDR3 bases: TGCAGTGCACTCCGAGGGGATACGCAGTATTTT.

V gene TRBV28 combines with J gene TRBJ2-2, with D possibly being TRBD1 (6 bases). Trimming shortened V by 2 bases and J by 4 bases, and 11 bases separated the two germline ends. The CDR3 runs 15 residues. Germline V gene data show CDR1 as MDHEN and CDR2 as SYDVKM. DNA for the CDR3: TGTGCCAGCAGTTTAGTACAGGGTCTCACCGGGGAGCTGTTTTTT. As protein: CASSLVQGLTGELFF.

The chain carries TRBV30 and TRBJ2-3; 12 positions match TRBD2. The CDR3 is 16 amino acids. V dropped 0 bases and J dropped 4; count of bases not matched to a gene: 5. Germline CDR1 GTSNPN, CDR2 SVGIG (reference sequence). CDR3 loop: CAWSVLAGGTPDTQYF. In DNA, the CDR3 is TGTGCCTGGAGTGTACTAGCGGGAGGAACGCCAGATACGCAGTATTTT. Full variable domain (outside the CDR3, taken from reference TRBV30 and TRBJ2-3): SQTIHQWPATLVQPVGSPLSLECTVEGTSNPNLYWYRQAAGRGLQLLFYSVGIGQISSEVPQNLSASRPQDRQFILSSKKLLLSDSGFYLCAWSVLAGGTPDTQYFGPGTRLTVL.

This rearrangement joins TRBV10-1 to TRBJ2-1, with TRBD2 as a possible D gene (6 bases). Trimming shortened V by 2 bases and J by 4 bases, and 12 bases separated the two germline ends. Germline V gene lookup returns CDR1 WNHNN and CDR2 SYGVQD (reference sequence). CDR3 length: 15 amino acids. The CDR3 DNA reads TGCGCCAGCAGTGAGGTCGGGGGAGCATACAATGAGCAGTTCTTC. This encodes CASSEVGGAYNEQFF.

CDR3 nucleotides: TGTGCCAGCGGACATAGCGGGGGGCTCGGCGAGCAGTACTTC. Translation: CASGHSGGLGEQYF. V and J are TRBV6-5 and TRBJ2-5, with 10 bases fitting TRBD2. The DNA matches TRBJ2-7 better at its end, which makes the J call doubtful. The germline V gene has CDR1 MNHEY and CDR2 SVGAGI. This CDR3 has 14 amino acids.

The rearrangement joins TRBV5-1 to TRBJ2-5; 7 bases are shared with TRBD1. V shed 4 bases and J 5 bases; nucleotides not matched to a gene: 8. Germline CDR1 SGHRS, CDR2 YFSETQ. The CDR3 spans 14 residues. The CDR3 nucleotides are TGCGCCAGCAGCCCACAGGGGAAAGTTGAGACCCAGTACTTC. It encodes CASSPQGKVETQYF.

The chain couples TRBV5-1 to TRBJ2-5; a possible D gene is TRBD2 (6 bases). V lost 0 bases and J lost 5, with 14 bases in between. CDR3 length: 15 residues. Germline V gene sequence: CDR1 SGHRS, CDR2 YFSETQ. As DNA, the CDR3 is TGCGCCAGCAGCTTGGACGTTCTAGCGAGGGAGACCCAGTACTTC. It codes for CASSLDVLARETQYF.

The rearrangement uses TRBV5-1 and TRBJ2-7; 7 nucleotides line up with TRBD1. CDR1 is SGHRS, CDR2 YFSETQ, per germline. The CDR3 sequence is 12 residues long. The V gene end was trimmed by 4 bases and the J gene end by 5 bases; junction bases not matched to a gene: 3. CDR3 residues: CASSLDRDEQYF. Written as DNA, the CDR3 is TGCGCCAGCAGCCTCGACAGGGACGAGCAGTACTTC.

The chain carries TRBV7-6 and TRBJ2-7; D might be TRBD1 (6 bases). CDR1 and CDR2 from the germline V gene are SGHVS and FNYEAQ. This CDR3 spans 14 amino acids. The germline V and J ends were trimmed by 1 base and 3 bases, with 10 bases remaining between them. Here the CDR3 DNA reads TGTGCCAGCAGCTTAGTAGGACAGAGCTACGAGCAGTACTTC. As protein: CASSLVGQSYEQYF. The full variable domain, completed using reference TRBV7-6 and TRBJ2-7, is GAGVSQSPRYKVTKRGQDVALRCDPISGHVSLYWYRQALGQGPEFLTYFNYEAQQDKSGLPNDRFSAERPEGSISTLTIQRTEQRDSAMYRCASSLVGQSYEQYFGPGTRLTVT.

The genes are TRBV11-2 and TRBJ2-1; the match to TRBD1 covers 9 bases. This CDR3 has 14 amino acids. The V gene end was trimmed by 3 bases and the J gene end by 8 bases; junction bases not matched to a gene: 5. Germline loops: CDR1 SGHAT, CDR2 FQNNGV. Here the CDR3 DNA reads TGTGCCAGCAGCTTCGGACAGGGGAATTATGAGCAGTTCTTC. Residues: CASSFGQGNYEQFF.

This clone was observed a few times. The V gene is TRBV19, the J gene TRBJ2-1, with D possibly being TRBD2 (5 bases). This CDR3 has 14 amino acids. The germline V and J ends were trimmed by 6 bases and 6 bases, with 15 bases remaining between them. Germline values: CDR1 LNHDA, CDR2 SQIVND (reference sequence). The CDR3 loop reads CASRIPGSFNEQFF. CDR3 coding DNA: TGTGCCAGTAGGATCCCGGGGAGTTTCAATGAGCAGTTCTTC.

The rearrangement joins TRBV6-5 to TRBJ1-1; weak D call: TRBD1 (6 bases). The germline V and J ends were trimmed by 1 base and 0 bases, with 12 bases remaining between them. The germline V gene has CDR1 MNHEY and CDR2 SVGAGI. This CDR3 region has 16 residues. CDR3 DNA sequence: TGTGCCAGCAGTTACTGGGCAGGGGTCATGAACACTGAAGCTTTCTTT. Translating gives CASSYWAGVMNTEAFF.

In its sample, this clone was seen once. The rearrangement uses TRBV15 and TRBJ2-1, with 7 bases matching TRBD2. The J segment lost 6 bases and the V segment lost 5 bases, leaving 7 bases of the junction unmatched. Germline V gene lookup returns CDR1 LNHNV and CDR2 YYDKDF (reference sequence). The CDR3 loop spans 14 amino acids. Here the CDR3 reads CATSGRDYLNEQFF. The CDR3 coding sequence is TGTGCCACCAGCGGCCGGGACTATCTCAATGAGCAGTTCTTC.

The chain recombines TRBV5-5 with TRBJ2-1; possibly TRBD1 for D (6 bases). V was cut by 0 bases and J by 9 bases, with 13 bases left in between. The CDR3 has 14 residues. CDR1 is SGHKS, CDR2 YYEKEE, per germline (reference sequence). CDR3 nucleotides: TGTGCCAGCAGCTTGGAGGGCAGGGGATCTGAGCAGTTCTTC. This gives the protein CASSLEGRGSEQFF.

The V gene is TRBV28, the J gene TRBJ2-5, with 15 bases matching TRBD2. V shed 6 bases, J shed 5 bases, and the junction held 10 bases outside the gene matches. Germline CDR1 MDHEN, CDR2 SYDVKM. This CDR3 is built from 17 residues. CDR3 amino acids: CASSRPGLAGGEETQYF. CDR3 bases: TGTGCCAGCAGCCGACCAGGACTAGCGGGAGGGGAGGAGACCCAGTACTTC.

CDR3 bases: TGTGCCAGCAGTGAAGTGGGGCAGGGTAACAATCAGCCCCAGCATTTT. Its protein is CASSEVGQGNNQPQHF. This chain connects TRBV6-1 to TRBJ1-5; TRBD1 might be the D (5 bases). The CDR3 consists of 16 residues. V was trimmed by 1 base and J by 3 bases, leaving 13 bases between them. Germline CDR1 is MNHNS and CDR2 is SASEGT.

The chain joins TRBV9 to TRBJ2-3; 10 positions agree with TRBD2. This CDR3 is built from 16 residues. Germline CDR1 reads SGDLS; CDR2 reads YYNGEE. The V gene end was trimmed by 0 bases and the J gene end by 6 bases; junction bases not matched to a gene: 7. The CDR3 loop reads CASSVALASGSDTQYF. The CDR3 region has the DNA TGTGCCAGCAGCGTAGCTCTGGCTAGCGGGAGCGATACGCAGTATTTT.

V and J are TRBV2 and TRBJ2-4; tentative D call: TRBD1 (5 bases). The V and J ends lost 3 bases and 7 bases respectively, with 19 bases between them. CDR3 length: 16 residues. Germline CDR1 is SNHLY and CDR2 is FYNNEI. The CDR3, as DNA: TGTGCCAGCAGTGATTGGGTGGCTGAGAAGGGGAACATTCAGTACTTC. It encodes CASSDWVAEKGNIQYF. Full variable domain (outside the CDR3, taken from reference TRBV2 and TRBJ2-4): EPEVTQTPSHQVTQMGQEVILRCVPISNHLYFYWYRQILGQKVEFLVSFYNNEISEKSEIFDDQFSVERPDGSNFTLKIRSTKLEDSAMYFCASSDWVAEKGNIQYFGAGTRLSVL.

V and J are TRBV6-1 and TRBJ2-2; the D gene is possibly TRBD2 (6 bases). CDR1 is MNHNS, CDR2 SASEGT, per germline. CDR3 length: 13 amino acids. V shed 1 base and J shed 6 bases, with 6 bases lying between them. CDR3 region: CASSEGEAGELFF. The CDR3 DNA follows: TGTGCCAGCAGTGAAGGGGAGGCCGGGGAGCTGTTTTTT.

The genes are TRBV30 and TRBJ1-2; tentatively, D is TRBD1 (6 bases). Germline CDR1 GTSNPN, CDR2 SVGIG (reference sequence). The CDR3 is 13 amino acids. The V gene lost 4 bases and the J gene lost 1 base, with 10 bases spanning the gap. The CDR3 DNA follows: TGTGCCTGGACGACAGGCGATAACTATGGCTACACCTTC. Its protein is CAWTTGDNYGYTF.

This clone was counted only a few times. The rearrangement joins TRBV7-9 to TRBJ2-7; 9 bases match TRBD1. The germline CDR1 and CDR2 sequences are SEHNR and FQNEAQ (reference sequence). The CDR3 length is 14 residues. V lost 6 bases, J lost 6 bases, and 9 bases stayed unmatched. The CDR3 nucleotides read TGTGCCAGCAGTTTGGGACAGGGATTTGCCGAGCAGTACTTC. Protein sequence: CASSLGQGFAEQYF.

CDR3 nucleotide sequence: TGTGCCAGCAGCTTGTTGTTCGGGACAGGGATCTATGGCTACACCTTC. Its translation: CASSLLFGTGIYGYTF. The V and J genes are TRBV5-8 and TRBJ1-2, with 9 bases matching TRBD1. This CDR3 contains 16 residues. V shed 1 base, J shed 4 bases, and the junction held 8 bases outside the gene matches. From germline, CDR1 is SGHTS and CDR2 YDEGEE.

This sequence joins TRBV19 and TRBJ2-1, with 9 bases matching TRBD2. Trimming took 0 bases from V and 2 from J; bases not matched to a gene: 2. Germline CDR1 reads LNHDA; CDR2 reads SQIVND (reference sequence). The CDR3 extends over 16 amino acids. CDR3 amino acids: CASSIDLAGTYNEQFF. CDR3 nucleotide sequence: TGTGCCAGTAGTATAGATCTAGCGGGAACCTACAATGAGCAGTTCTTC.

The chain uses TRBV5-8 and TRBJ1-1; 8 bases fit TRBD1. CDR3 length: 15 amino acids. CDR1 is SGHTS and CDR2 is YDEGEE in the germline V gene. V gave up 1 base and J gave up 4 bases; unmatched junction bases: 6. Here the CDR3 reads CASSLRGQVGTEAFF. In DNA form, the CDR3 reads TGTGCCAGCAGCTTGAGGGGACAGGTGGGCACTGAAGCTTTCTTT.

The CDR3 DNA follows: TGTGCCAGCAGTTTACAGGGCGGAGGCTACACCTTC. Translation: CASSLQGGGYTF. The chain combines TRBV28 with TRBJ1-2; perhaps TRBD1 as D (5 bases). This CDR3 spans 12 amino acids. Germline CDR1 reads MDHEN; CDR2 reads SYDVKM. V was pared by 2 bases and J by 8 bases, with 9 bases between.

This rearrangement joins TRBV2 to TRBJ1-2; D may be TRBD1 (6 bases). The CDR3 is 15 residues long. Trimming stripped 7 bases from V and 7 bases from J, with 22 bases between. Germline values: CDR1 SNHLY, CDR2 FYNNEI. CDR3 sequence (DNA): TGTGCCAGCAACTCCCTACAGGGAAATATTGGTGGCTACACCTTC. It specifies CASNSLQGNIGGYTF.

The chain has TRBV19 and TRBJ1-1; maybe TRBD1 (6 bases). The CDR3 extends over 18 amino acids. Looked up from germline, CDR1 is LNHDA and CDR2 is SQIVND (reference sequence). V lost 3 bases and J lost 6, with 26 bases in between. CDR3 DNA: TGTGCCAGTAGTATGGGGGGGCAGCGCATACGGGTAGGCGCTGAAGCTTTCTTT. Amino acids: CASSMGGQRIRVGAEAFF. The variable domain in full, completed from reference TRBV19 and TRBJ1-1, reads DGGITQSPKYLFRKEGQNVTLSCEQNLNHDAMYWYRQDPGQGLRLIYYSQIVNDFQKGDIAEGYSVSREKKESFPLTVTSAQKNPTAFYLCASSMGGQRIRVGAEAFFGQGTRLTVV.

The chain carries TRBV5-4 and TRBJ2-5; 14 nucleotides match TRBD2. The germline CDR1 and CDR2 sequences are SGHNT and YYREEE (reference sequence). This CDR3 contains 16 residues. V lost 4 bases to trimming and J lost 4 bases; unmatched junction nucleotides: 6. The CDR3 loop reads CASSPTSGREGETQYF. The CDR3 DNA sequence: TGTGCCAGCAGCCCGACTAGCGGGAGGGAGGGAGAGACCCAGTACTTC.

The chain couples TRBV11-2 to TRBJ2-2; 7 bases align to TRBD1. The germline gives CDR1 SGHAT, CDR2 FQNNGV. The V segment lost 5 bases and the J segment 4 bases; nucleotides outside the gene matches: 4. The CDR3 totals 14 residues. CDR3 sequence: CASSRQGGTGELFF. CDR3 DNA: TGTGCCAGCAGCCGACAGGGCGGCACCGGGGAGCTGTTTTTT.